This TCR beta chain was documented in a study of T cells in women clearing cervical HPV infection. About the research overall: Control women cleared a single incident HPV16 infection within 12 months. Case blood was drawn when the lesion was first found; control blood after infection became undetectable.

Clones were read by immunoSEQ multiplex PCR, and TCRdb kept only the in-frame ones, dropping some. The table for this sample gives about 26,000 clones. Study outcomes and limitations: Each sample's T-cell count was unknown, possibly confounding richness.

All donors had a single incident cervical HPV16 infection, not prevalent. Note on this clone: What it binds is unknown. At one boundary the junction diverges from the germline segment, which might be a read error. The CDR3 goes on 3 residues after the read ends, and that part is filled in from the germline J gene.

Germline CDR1 SNHLY, CDR2 FYNNEI. The CDR3 totals 18 residues. The rearrangement uses TRBV2 and TRBJ2-7, with TRBD2 matching over 15 bases. The clonotype originates from a woman between 18 and 69 years old with a cervical HPV16 infection that either progressed to CIN3+ or cleared (not recorded which). The sample consisted of blood buffy coat. The sequenced part of the CDR3 DNA is TGTGCCAGCAGTCAAGCTTACCGGACTAGCGGGGGGGTCTACGAG. Protein: CASSQAYRTSGGVYE. The complete CDR3 protein is CASSQAYRTSGGVYEQYF. Based on the CDR3 plus reference TRBV2 and TRBJ2-7, the full variable domain is EPEVTQTPSHQVTQMGQEVILRCVPISNHLYFYWYRQILGQKVEFLVSFYNNEISEKSEIFDDQFSVERPDGSNFTLKIRSTKLEDSAMYFCASSQAYRTSGGVYEQYFGPGTRLTVT.